This entry features one T cell receptor (beta chain) sequence. This sample was taken from a study of technical replicates of blood from several donors. The CDR3 extends over 16 amino acids. V gave up 3 bases and J gave up 3 bases; unmatched junction bases: 8. Germline-derived CDR1 and CDR2 are ENHRY and SYGVKD. TCRdb's copy holds only in-frame clones and misses some; the assay was immunoSEQ multiplex PCR. The table has some 80,000 clones, about 92% seen once; the top ten hold less than 0.5%. The chain employs TRBV10-3 and TRBJ2-7; TRBD2 matches 10 bases. The sequence was collected from a human donor in good health. Input material: T cells isolated from PBMCs. CDR3 residues: CAISEAGTSDYYEQYF. Written as DNA, the CDR3 is TGTGCCATCAGTGAAGCCGGGACTAGCGATTACTACGAGCAGTACTTC.